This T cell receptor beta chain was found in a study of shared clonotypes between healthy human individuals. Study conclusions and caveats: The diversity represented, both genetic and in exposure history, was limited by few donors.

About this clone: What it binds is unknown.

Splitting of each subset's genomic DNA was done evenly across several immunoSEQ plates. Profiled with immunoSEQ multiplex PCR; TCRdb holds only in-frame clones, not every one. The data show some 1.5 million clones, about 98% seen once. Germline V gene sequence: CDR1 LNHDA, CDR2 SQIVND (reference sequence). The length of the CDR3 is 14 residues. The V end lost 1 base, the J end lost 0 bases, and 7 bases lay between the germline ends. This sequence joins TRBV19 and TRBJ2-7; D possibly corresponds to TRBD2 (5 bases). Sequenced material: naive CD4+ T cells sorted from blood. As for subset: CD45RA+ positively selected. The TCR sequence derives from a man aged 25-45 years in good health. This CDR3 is CASSIAGISYEQYF. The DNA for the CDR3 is TGTGCCAGTAGTATAGCGGGAATCTCCTACGAGCAGTACTTC.